Below are 28 T cell receptor beta chains sequenced from a single sample in a study of blood T cell repertoires in COVID-19 (dated by TCRdb to the early 2020s). Library method: the immunoSEQ multiplex PCR assay. This immuneACCESS table, as held by TCRdb, lists in-frame sequences with V and J called but not all clones. Of the missing ones, under half trace to an unresolved V gene in checked studies; the others have no known cause. For this sample there are tens of thousands of clones; 85% to 95% appear just once. The biggest ten clones account for about 3.4% of the sample. Source material: peripheral blood. The receptors were gathered from a human donor in a cohort sampled during active COVID-19.

The chain uses TRBV7-8 and TRBJ2-2, with D perhaps TRBD1 (5 bases). This CDR3 is 16 amino acids long. Germline V lookup: CDR1 SGHVS, CDR2 FQNEAQ. Between the trimmed V and J ends, which lost 2 bases and 0 bases, there was a span of 10 bases. The DNA for the CDR3 is TGTGCCAGCAGCTTAAGGGAACAGGCGAACACCGGGGAGCTGTTTTTT. Translating gives CASSLREQANTGELFF. Filled out from reference TRBV7-8 and TRBJ2-2, the complete variable domain reads GAGVSQSPRYKVAKRGQDVALRCDPISGHVSLFWYQQALGQGPEFLTYFQNEAQLDKSGLPSDRFFAERPEGSVSTLKIQRTQQEDSAVYLCASSLREQANTGELFFGEGSRLTVL.

The chain recombines TRBV7-2 with TRBJ1-2; 10 bases align to TRBD1. The CDR3 loop spans 14 amino acids. The germline V gene encodes CDR1 SGHTA and CDR2 FQGNSA. The junction had 6 bases not matched to a gene; V was cut back by 5 bases and J by 6 bases. The DNA for the CDR3 is TGTGCCAGCAGCCTTACCGGGACAGGGGATGGCTACACCTTC. Its protein product is CASSLTGTGDGYTF. The full variable domain, with the rest looked up from reference TRBV7-2 and TRBJ1-2, is GAGVSQSPSNKVTEKGKDVELRCDPISGHTALYWYRQSLGQGLEFLIYFQGNSAPDKSGLPSDRFSAERTGGSVSTLTIQRTQQEDSAVYLCASSLTGTGDGYTFGSGTRLTVV.

The chain recombines TRBV4-2 with TRBJ2-6, with D perhaps TRBD1 (6 bases). Trimming removed 3 bases from V and 0 bases from J, with 12 bases in between. This CDR3 contains 17 residues. CDR1 and CDR2 (germline): LGHNA, YNFKEQ. Here the CDR3 DNA reads TGTGCCAGCAGCCAGGGGGACATCGGCTCTGGGGCCAACGTCCTGACTTTC. It specifies CASSQGDIGSGANVLTF.

The chain combines TRBV28 with TRBJ2-1, with 14 bases aligning to TRBD2. Germline V gives CDR1 MDHEN, CDR2 SYDVKM. This CDR3 is built from 15 residues. The trim removed 11 bases at V and 10 bases at J, leaving 13 bases unmatched. The CDR3 nucleotides read TGTGCCGCTGTTCCGGGACTAGCGGGAGTGGGAGAGCAGTTCTTC. Amino acid sequence: CAAVPGLAGVGEQFF.

V is TRBV6-5 and J is TRBJ1-1; D perhaps matches TRBD1 (5 bases). Trimming shortened V by 2 bases and J by 8 bases, and 6 bases separated the two germline ends. Germline values: CDR1 MNHEY, CDR2 SVGAGI. The CDR3 runs to 11 residues. As DNA, the CDR3 is TGTGCCAGCAGTTACCAGGGAGAAGCTTTCTTT. This codes for CASSYQGEAFF.

This clone was found a few times. The chain links TRBV4-2 to TRBJ1-5, with 7 nucleotides matching TRBD1. V lost 0 bases to trimming and J lost 5 bases; unmatched junction nucleotides: 1. CDR3 length: 14 amino acids. Germline V gene sequence: CDR1 LGHNA, CDR2 YNFKEQ. For the CDR3, the DNA is TGTGCCAGCAGCCAAGATACAGGGGATCAGCCCCAGCATTTT. It encodes CASSQDTGDQPQHF.

The J gene is TRBJ1-6, the V gene TRBV5-6; 8 bases line up with TRBD1. The CDR3 extends over 15 amino acids. CDR1 and CDR2 (germline): SGHDT, YYEEEE. The V gene end was trimmed by 0 bases and the J gene end by 7 bases; junction bases not matched to a gene: 3. The CDR3 region has the DNA TGTGCCAGCAGCTTGGGGACAGGGCTAAATTCACCCCTCCACTTT. Protein: CASSLGTGLNSPLHF.

This sequence joins TRBV18 and TRBJ1-2, with D uncertain. The CDR3 runs to 14 residues. V lost 3 bases, J lost 4 bases, and 12 bases lay in between. CDR1 is KGHSH and CDR2 is LQKENI in the germline V gene. The CDR3 bases are TGTGCCAGCTCACCGAAGAACAGCCTCTATGGCTACACCTTC. Its protein product is CASSPKNSLYGYTF.

V gene TRBV18 combines with J gene TRBJ1-4; D might be TRBD1 (6 bases). V lost 1 base to trimming and J lost 5 bases, with 11 bases between them. This CDR3 region has 15 residues. Germline V gene sequence: CDR1 KGHSH, CDR2 LQKENI. The CDR3 spells CASSPLGQGNEKLFF. The CDR3 coding sequence is TGTGCCAGCTCACCACTTGGCCAGGGGAATGAAAAACTGTTTTTT.

The chain employs TRBV6-5 and TRBJ2-1; TRBD2 agrees at 7 bases. This CDR3 has 14 amino acids. Trimming cost V 4 bases and J 3 bases; bases outside gene matches: 3. Germline assignment: CDR1 MNHEY and CDR2 SVGAGI. CDR3 bases: TGTGCCAGCAGTTTGCTAGCGGTCTACAATGAGCAGTTCTTC. Translation: CASSLLAVYNEQFF.

The V call is TRBV5-8, the J call TRBJ1-4; no firm D call. The ends were cut back, 3 bases at V and 7 bases at J, with 7 bases in the middle. Germline CDR1 is SGHTS and CDR2 is YDEGEE. There are 12 residues in the CDR3. The CDR3, as DNA: TGTGCCAGCAGCTCGCAGGTTGAAAAACTGTTTTTT. Its translation is CASSSQVEKLFF.

The V call is TRBV7-6, the J call TRBJ1-2, with 10 bases that match TRBD1. V was pared by 5 bases and J by 3 bases, with 6 bases of the junction left unmatched. Germline-derived CDR1 and CDR2 are SGHVS and FNYEAQ. CDR3 length equals 15 residues. The chain's CDR3 is CASSLGTGVDYGYTF. The CDR3 bases are TGTGCCAGCAGCCTAGGGACAGGGGTGGACTATGGCTACACCTTC.

The rearrangement uses TRBV7-2 and TRBJ2-7; TRBD2 agrees at 14 bases. The length of the CDR3 is 15 residues. Germline lookup yields CDR1 SGHTA and CDR2 FQGNSA. With 4 bases clipped from V and 6 bases from J, the junction kept 5 bases outside the gene matches. CDR3 DNA: TGTGCCAGCAGCTCGACTAGCGGGAGGGCCAGCGAGCAGTACTTC. The encoded protein is CASSSTSGRASEQYF. The full variable domain, with the rest looked up from reference TRBV7-2 and TRBJ2-7, is GAGVSQSPSNKVTEKGKDVELRCDPISGHTALYWYRQSLGQGLEFLIYFQGNSAPDKSGLPSDRFSAERTGGSVSTLTIQRTQQEDSAVYLCASSSTSGRASEQYFGPGTRLTVT.

This rearrangement joins TRBV7-2 to TRBJ2-5, with a weak D call TRBD2 (5 bases). Germline CDR1 SGHTA, CDR2 FQGNSA. CDR3 length: 15 residues. V lost 1 base, J lost 4 bases, and 13 bases lay in between. The CDR3 DNA is TGTGCCAGCAGCTTAGTTGAGGGCAGCCCAGAGACCCAGTACTTC. Its translation: CASSLVEGSPETQYF.

The chain has TRBV13 and TRBJ2-1; D is uncertain. CDR1 is PRHDT, CDR2 FYEKMQ, per germline (reference sequence). The CDR3 sequence is 12 residues long. Trimming pared 5 bases from V and 12 bases from J, leaving 14 bases between. CDR3 protein: CASSHGAAGQFF. For the CDR3, the DNA is TGTGCCAGCAGCCACGGAGCTGCCGGGCAGTTCTTC.

The chain is built from TRBV28 and TRBJ2-1; 13 nucleotides agree with TRBD2. This CDR3 contains 16 residues. Germline V CDR1 and CDR2: MDHEN, SYDVKM. After removal of 2 bases from V and 10 bases from J, the junction contained 8 bases not matched to a gene. Here the CDR3 reads CASSLGGLAGVWEQFF. CDR3 bases: TGTGCCAGCAGTTTAGGAGGACTAGCGGGAGTCTGGGAGCAGTTCTTC.

The rearrangement links TRBV6-5 to TRBJ1-5; TRBD1 aligns across 7 bases. Per germline, CDR1 MNHEY and CDR2 SVGAGI. V trimming: 6 bases; J trimming: 3 bases; junction bases outside the gene matches: 8. The CDR3 length is 15 residues. CDR3 in amino acids: CASRAQGPSNQPQHF. The CDR3 DNA reads as TGTGCCAGCAGGGCACAGGGGCCCTCCAATCAGCCCCAGCATTTT.

The chain carries TRBV7-9 and TRBJ2-4; no reliable D call. V was clipped by 1 base and J by 5 bases, with 12 bases between them. Germline CDR1 and CDR2: SEHNR and FQNEAQ (reference sequence). This CDR3 contains 15 residues. The CDR3, as DNA: TGTGCCAGCAGCTTAGGTACTATTGTCCAAAACATTCAGTACTTC. It encodes CASSLGTIVQNIQYF.

This rearrangement joins TRBV19 to TRBJ2-2, with D possibly being TRBD2 (5 bases). Germline-derived CDR1 and CDR2 are LNHDA and SQIVND (reference sequence). The CDR3 has 14 amino acids. Trimming cost V 7 bases and J 5 bases, with 14 bases left between them. CDR3 in DNA: TGTGCCAGTAATAGGCGGGCCCGGACCGGGGAGCTGTTTTTT. Translation gives CASNRRARTGELFF. Variable domain in full (rest from reference TRBV19 and TRBJ2-2): DGGITQSPKYLFRKEGQNVTLSCEQNLNHDAMYWYRQDPGQGLRLIYYSQIVNDFQKGDIAEGYSVSREKKESFPLTVTSAQKNPTAFYLCASNRRARTGELFFGEGSRLTVL.

A single count supports this clone. CDR3 in DNA: TGTGCCTGGACCTGGGGACTAGCGGGAGCGGAGACCCAGTACTTC. Translation gives CAWTWGLAGAETQYF. The gene calls are TRBV30 and TRBJ2-5; 14 bases are a match to TRBD2. Germline assignment: CDR1 GTSNPN and CDR2 SVGIG (reference sequence). The CDR3 is made up of 15 amino acids. The ends lost 4 bases at V and 5 bases at J; junction bases unmatched: 6.

This sequence joins TRBV6-5 and TRBJ2-1; 8 bases align to TRBD2. Per germline, CDR1 MNHEY and CDR2 SVGAGI. This CDR3 has 13 residues. V gave up 9 bases and J gave up 8 bases; unmatched junction bases: 9. Written as DNA, the CDR3 is TGTGCCAGTGGAGCGGGGGATGCGGATGAGCAGTTCTTC. The encoded protein is CASGAGDADEQFF.

This chain uses TRBV7-9 with TRBJ1-2; 7 bases match TRBD1. The CDR3 has 15 amino acids. Germline CDR1 SEHNR, CDR2 FQNEAQ (reference sequence). With V trimmed by 4 bases and J by 4 bases, 9 bases remained unmatched. CDR3 region: CASSWGTDRAYGYTF. For the CDR3, the DNA is TGTGCCAGCAGCTGGGGCACAGACAGGGCCTATGGCTACACCTTC. Variable domain in full (rest from reference TRBV7-9 and TRBJ1-2): DTGVSQNPRHKITKRGQNVTFRCDPISEHNRLYWYRQTLGQGPEFLTYFQNEAQLEKSRLLSDRFSAERPKGSFSTLEIQRTEQGDSAMYLCASSWGTDRAYGYTFGSGTRLTVV.

This chain connects TRBV9 to TRBJ1-1; 7 bases match TRBD1. Germline values: CDR1 SGDLS, CDR2 YYNGEE. With 4 bases clipped from V and 2 bases from J, the junction kept 8 bases outside the gene matches. CDR3 size: 15 residues. The DNA for the CDR3 is TGTGCCAGCAGCTCCTACCGGGACAGCAACACTGAAGCTTTCTTT. This sequence encodes CASSSYRDSNTEAFF. Looking up the rest from reference TRBV9 and TRBJ1-1 gives the full variable domain: DSGVTQTPKHLITATGQRVTLRCSPRSGDLSVYWYQQSLDQGLQFLIQYYNGEERAKGNILERFSAQQFPDLHSELNLSSLELGDSALYFCASSSYRDSNTEAFFGQGTRLTVV.

V usage is TRBV27 and J usage is TRBJ2-3; 9 bases align to TRBD2. Losses at the gene ends were 0 bases for V and 0 bases for J; bases not matched to a gene: 10. Germline values: CDR1 MNHEY, CDR2 SMNVEV (reference sequence). This CDR3 comprises 19 residues. DNA for the CDR3: TGTGCCAGCAGTTTATCGCCCTGGGTAGCGGGAGAGAGCACAGATACGCAGTATTTT. Translation: CASSLSPWVAGESTDTQYF.

The chain combines TRBV6-5 with TRBJ2-7; 8 positions agree with TRBD2. The CDR3 runs 15 residues. In germline, CDR1 is MNHEY, CDR2 SVGAGI. Trimming took 8 bases from V and 2 from J; bases not matched to a gene: 11. CDR3 protein: CASSEGGAGAYEQYV. Here the CDR3 DNA reads TGTGCCAGCTCGGAGGGAGGAGCGGGGGCCTACGAGCAGTACGTC.

This clone was detected once. The V call is TRBV9, the J call TRBJ1-2; maybe TRBD1 (5 bases). Trimming stripped 3 bases from V and 7 bases from J, with 16 bases between. This CDR3 is 14 amino acids long. The germline CDR1 and CDR2 sequences are SGDLS and YYNGEE. CDR3 loop: CASSEQAVLSGYTF. CDR3 nucleotides: TGTGCCAGCAGCGAACAGGCTGTCTTATCTGGCTACACCTTC.

The rearrangement links TRBV24-1 to TRBJ2-2; possibly TRBD2 for D (6 bases). Per the germline V gene, CDR1 is KGHDR and CDR2 is SFDVKD. The CDR3 consists of 14 residues. V gave up 3 bases and J gave up 6 bases, with 10 bases separating them. The CDR3 region is CATSDRDSPGELFF. The DNA for the CDR3 is TGTGCCACCAGTGATCGGGACTCTCCCGGGGAGCTGTTTTTT.

Remarks on this clone: An end of the junction differs from the germline gene, which may be a read error. The rearrangement links TRBV2 to TRBJ2-2, with 8 bases matching TRBD1. Germline V gives CDR1 SNHLY, CDR2 FYNNEI. The CDR3 sequence is 15 residues long. CDR3 region: CASREDRGNTGELFF. The CDR3 DNA sequence: TGTGCCAGCAGGGAAGACAGGGGGAACACCGGGGAGCTGTTTTTT.